This T cell receptor (beta chain) appears in the sequencing data of a study of blood T cell repertoires in COVID-19. Study-level information: COVID-19 samples from acute and convalescent phases originated in the United States, Italy and Spain. Nucleic acid was either cDNA or gDNA, and it came from T cells, B-cell-depleted T cells, or PBMCs.

Losses at the gene ends were 3 bases for V and 5 bases for J; bases not matched to a gene: 2. The germline CDR1 and CDR2 sequences are KGHSH and LQKENI. The CDR3 extends over 13 amino acids. As originally analysed: The assay estimated nucleated cells by amplifying reference gene primers. Method: immunoSEQ multiplex PCR; TCRdb's copy keeps in-frame clones and lacks some. That table is the source of V, J and clone size, and D and trimming were worked out from the DNA. This table holds about 56,000 clones, around 80% found once. The chain is built from TRBV18 and TRBJ2-5; 8 bases align to TRBD1. Sequenced input: peripheral blood. The TCR was taken from a woman of 80 years or more with acute or convalescent COVID-19. The CDR3 sequence: CASSPQGAETQYF. CDR3 nucleotides: TGTGCCAGCTCACCGCAGGGGGCTGAGACCCAGTACTTC.